These T cell receptor beta chains were read from a single sample in a study of regulatory T cells in long-lasting Graves disease. TCRdb analysed the multiplex PCR reads with MiXCR anew, one entry per CDR3 protein. The sample consists of around 500,000 distinct CDR3 sequences, 12% of them appearing once. These data are also associated with another study on T cells in Graves' hyperthyroidism and ophthalmopathy.

The sample in question was peripheral blood mononuclear cells (PBMCs), obtained at new diagnosis, from a patient treated with antithyroid drugs. These receptors were obtained from a woman aged 30 to 39 with Graves disease. Both conserved end residues are part of each CDR3. A D gene is named only where the DNA matches it firmly. Clone size is given for some rows only: seen once, a few or many times, or a class if the clone is expanded.

D: NA; J: TRBJ1-3; V: TRBV15; length: 20; size: NA; DNA: TGTGCCACCAGCAGAGGCAGAGGGGAGCGGACGAGAACGCATGGAAACACCATATATTTT; CDR3: CATSRGRGERTRTHGNTIYF
D: NA; J: TRBJ2-7; V: TRBV7-8; length: 14; size: many; DNA: TGTGCCAGCAGCTTAGTCGCAGGGCCCTACGAGCAGTACTTC; CDR3: CASSLVAGPYEQYF
D: TRBD1; J: TRBJ2-5; V: TRBV15; length: 14; size: many; DNA: TGTGCCACCCCGGCGCAGGGGGCTCAGGAGACCCAGTACTTC; CDR3: CATPAQGAQETQYF
D: TRBD1; J: TRBJ2-5; V: TRBV2; length: 14; size: many; DNA: TGTGCCAGCAGACCGGGACAGGGGAGGGAGACCCAGTACTTC; CDR3: CASRPGQGRETQYF
D: TRBD2; J: TRBJ2-3; V: TRBV3-1; length: 14; size: many; DNA: TGTGCCAGCAGACGACGGGAGGCGGCAGATACGCAGTATTTT; CDR3: CASRRREAADTQYF
D: NA; J: TRBJ2-3; V: TRBV4-3; length: 15; size: many; DNA: TGCGCCAGCAGCCACCTTTCTACGGGTACAGATACGCAGTATTTT; CDR3: CASSHLSTGTDTQYF
D: NA; J: TRBJ1-4; V: TRBV18; length: 15; size: many; DNA: TGTGCCAGCTCAAACCGGGACCTGCGGGATGAAAAACTGTTTTTT; CDR3: CASSNRDLRDEKLFF
D: NA; J: TRBJ1-5; V: TRBV7-8; length: 14; size: few; DNA: TGTGCCAGCAGCCCTCGCTCCTTCGTGTCTCCCCAGCATTTT; CDR3: CASSPRSFVSPQHF
D: NA; J: TRBJ2-5; V: TRBV19; length: 13; size: many; DNA: TGTGCCAGTAATAATGGGCGGGAAGAGACCCAGTACTTC; CDR3: CASNNGREETQYF
D: NA; J: TRBJ2-1; V: TRBV6-1; length: 14; size: NA; DNA: TGTGCCAGCCTCCCCCAGTGGGGCGACAATGAGCAGTTCTTC; CDR3: CASLPQWGDNEQFF
D: NA; J: TRBJ2-7; V: TRBV7-3; length: 13; size: many; DNA: TGTGCCAGCAGCTTAATTCTAGGGTTCGAGCAGTACTTC; CDR3: CASSLILGFEQYF
D: NA; J: TRBJ2-3; V: TRBV30; length: 15; size: few; DNA: TGTGCCTGGAGTGTACAGATCCTACCCGCTGATACGCAGTATTTT; CDR3: CAWSVQILPADTQYF
D: TRBD1; J: TRBJ1-2; V: TRBV7-9; length: 13; size: many; DNA: TGTGCCAGCAGCTCCGGGACAGGGCATGGCTACACCTTC; CDR3: CASSSGTGHGYTF
D: NA; J: TRBJ2-1; V: TRBV19; length: 16; size: many; DNA: TGTGCCAGTAGTATGGTCGGCAGGGTTTCCTACAATGAGCAGTTCTTC; CDR3: CASSMVGRVSYNEQFF
D: NA; J: TRBJ2-3; V: TRBV18; length: 14; size: NA; DNA: TGTGCCAGTAAGACTAGTCACAGCACAGATACGCAGTATTTT; CDR3: CASKTSHSTDTQYF
D: NA; J: TRBJ2-2; V: TRBV6-2/TRBV6-3; length: 19; size: many; DNA: TGTGCCAGCAGTTTGAACTTTATAATAGCGGAGTCGAACACCGGGGAGCTGTTTTTT; CDR3: CASSLNFIIAESNTGELFF
D: NA; J: TRBJ2-7; V: TRBV3-1; length: 13; size: many; DNA: TGTGCCAGCAGCCCCCAGAGGAACTACGAGCAGTACTTC; CDR3: CASSPQRNYEQYF
D: NA; J: TRBJ1-1; V: TRBV11-2; length: 13; size: many; DNA: TGTGCCAGCAGCTTAAGTGAGGGGGCTGAAGCTTTCTTT; CDR3: CASSLSEGAEAFF
D: NA; J: TRBJ1-5; V: TRBV6-1; length: 12; size: many; DNA: TGTGCCAGCGGAACTAGCAATCAGCCCCAGCATTTT; CDR3: CASGTSNQPQHF
D: NA; J: TRBJ2-3; V: TRBV7-2; length: 15; size: many; DNA: TGTGCCAGCAGCCCGGGGGGGACAGGGAGTTTTACGCAGTATTTT; CDR3: CASSPGGTGSFTQYF
D: NA; J: TRBJ2-5; V: TRBV28; length: 14; size: many; DNA: TGTGCCAGCAGTTTAGACGGATCCCAAGAGACCCAGTACTTC; CDR3: CASSLDGSQETQYF
D: NA; J: TRBJ1-1; V: TRBV7-2; length: 13; size: many; DNA: TGTGCCAGCAGCTTCGACAGTTACACTGAAGCTTTCTTT; CDR3: CASSFDSYTEAFF
D: TRBD1; J: TRBJ2-4; V: TRBV28; length: 15; size: NA; DNA: TGTGCCAGCAGTTTTACGGCAGGGGGCCAAAACATTCAGTACTTC; CDR3: CASSFTAGGQNIQYF
D: TRBD1; J: TRBJ1-5; V: TRBV19; length: 16; size: NA; DNA: TGTGCCAGTAGTATCTTTTGGACAGGGGGCGTTCAGCCCCAGCATTTT; CDR3: CASSIFWTGGVQPQHF
D: NA; J: TRBJ2-7; V: TRBV30; length: 13; size: NA; DNA: TGTGCCTGGAGTATACAGGGAAGGCACGAGCAGTACTTC; CDR3: CAWSIQGRHEQYF